The sequence of this TCR beta chain was determined in a study of blood T cell repertoires in COVID-19. Study-wide background: The analysed material was cDNA or gDNA that came from T cells, B-cell-depleted T cells, or PBMCs.

There are 16 residues in the CDR3. Germline CDR1 and CDR2: SGHTA and FQGTGA. V was clipped by 0 bases and J by 4 bases; unmatched bases: 6. Measured with immunoSEQ multiplex PCR; TCRdb has only the in-frame clones, and not every one. Of approximately 150,000 clones listed, 87% are singletons. Participants were aged about 18 to 100 years from 20 to 30 US areas. This sequence was found in a man aged 60-69 years who had recovered from COVID-19. Material: PBMCs or T cells enriched from blood (not recorded which). V usage is TRBV7-3 and J usage is TRBJ2-7; 10 bases are shared with TRBD1. The CDR3, as DNA: TGTGCCAGCAGCTTAACCGGGACAGGGGTTTCGTACGAGCAGTACTTC. It yields the protein CASSLTGTGVSYEQYF.